The 2 T cell receptor beta chains below all came from one sample that was sequenced in a study of radiation and T cells in renal cell carcinoma. Measured with immunoSEQ multiplex PCR; TCRdb has only the in-frame clones, and not every one. The data contain 150,000 or so clones, around four fifths of them singletons. The time point denotes: baseline pretreatment blood. The treatment denotes: 15 Gy SBRT to primary tumor, nephrectomy 4 weeks later. The sample was blood, taken from a patient whose treatment included radiotherapy and nephrectomy. These receptors originate from a woman aged 45-59 years with renal cell carcinoma.

The chain recombines TRBV29-1 with TRBJ1-3; TRBD1 might be the D (5 bases). Germline-derived CDR1 and CDR2 are SQVTM and ANQGSEA. This CDR3 has 14 amino acids. V dropped 2 bases and J dropped 4 bases, with 12 bases sitting between them. The CDR3 protein is CSVERGTGGNTIYF. The CDR3 DNA sequence: TGCAGCGTTGAACGCGGGACGGGGGGAAACACCATATATTTT.

The chain recombines TRBV10-3 with TRBJ1-6, with 7 nucleotides matching TRBD1. This CDR3 has 15 amino acids. The J segment lost 5 bases and the V segment lost 4 bases, leaving 5 bases of the junction unmatched. Germline assignment: CDR1 ENHRY and CDR2 SYGVKD. CDR3 protein: CAISADRANNSPLHF. The CDR3, as DNA: TGTGCCATCAGTGCAGACAGGGCGAATAATTCACCCCTCCACTTT.